Below, one TCR beta chain is given with its context. Its antigen remains unidentified. The junction departs from germline at one end; a sequencing error may be responsible. Profiled with immunoSEQ multiplex PCR; TCRdb holds only in-frame clones, not every one. This sample has about 7,600 clones, with 78% found just once. Tumor samples were taken before definitive surgery or chemotherapy. Germline V gives CDR1 SGHKS, CDR2 YYEKEE (reference sequence). CDR3 length: 15 residues. The data belong to a study of high-grade serous ovarian cancer treatment subgroups. Study in general: Samples averaged around 14,000 reads and several thousand unique TCR beta rearrangements. Study-level findings and limits: Only CDR3 was analyzed; CDR1 and CDR2 were not. Different patients shared almost no repertoire; same-patient tumors shared about 0.1 to 0.79. These tumor repertoires lack spatial information from bulk sequencing.

The chain joins TRBV5-5 to TRBJ1-5; D possibly corresponds to TRBD1 (6 bases). Sequenced: tumor tissue. The sequence came from a human donor with high-grade serous ovarian cancer. The CDR3, as DNA: TGCGCCAGCAGCCCAGGGGTCTGGAGCAATCAGCCCCAGCATTTT. Its protein product is CASSPGVWSNQPQHF.